These 18 T cell receptor beta chains came from one sample sequenced in a study of T-cell memory formation after mild COVID-19. TCRdb itself ran the 5' RACE reads through MiXCR, one entry per CDR3 protein. The sample has fewer than 350,000 distinct CDR3 sequences; 13% to 15% are singletons. The sample comprised PBMCs or a T cell subset sorted from them (not recorded which). These receptors were collected from a man younger than 30 who had mild COVID-19 (a few samples of this study predate the infection). Cell type and time point are not known.

V usage is TRBV27 and J usage is TRBJ1-2; no clear D. This CDR3 has 13 amino acids. Germline CDR1 reads MNHEY; CDR2 reads SMNVEV (reference sequence). V lost 5 bases, J lost 2 bases, and 9 bases lay in between. The CDR3 coding sequence is TGTGCCAGCAGTGAGCAGCGGAACTATGGCTACACCTTC. Translated: CASSEQRNYGYTF.

This clonotype was seen repeatedly, ten times or more. V is TRBV5-1 and J is TRBJ2-2, with D possibly matching TRBD1 (6 bases). The CDR3 has 15 amino acids. V was trimmed by 8 bases and J by 5 bases, leaving 19 bases between them. CDR1 and CDR2 (germline): SGHRS, YFSETQ. The CDR3 nucleotides read TGCGCCAGTCGTTTACCAGGGGCAGGGACCGGGGAGCTGTTTTTT. The encoded protein is CASRLPGAGTGELFF. The whole variable domain, filled in from reference TRBV5-1 and TRBJ2-2, reads KAGVTQTPRYLIKTRGQQVTLSCSPISGHRSVSWYQQTPGQGLQFLFEYFSETQRNKGNFPGRFSGRQFSNSRSEMNVSTLELGDSALYLCASRLPGAGTGELFFGEGSRLTVL.

This clonotype appeared a few times. This chain joins TRBV3-1 and TRBJ2-7; no definite D call. Germline V lookup: CDR1 LGHDT, CDR2 YNNKEL (reference sequence). This CDR3 has 13 residues. V shed 0 bases and J shed 5 bases, with 8 bases lying between them. The CDR3 region is CASSQDGPNEQYF. The CDR3 DNA reads TGTGCCAGCAGCCAAGACGGACCGAACGAGCAGTACTTC.

This clonotype was detected only a few times. The V call is TRBV28, the J call TRBJ2-3, with 11 bases that match TRBD2. The CDR3 runs 13 residues. V shed 6 bases, J shed 8 bases, and the junction held 4 bases outside the gene matches. Germline CDR1 MDHEN, CDR2 SYDVKM. The CDR3 DNA sequence: TGTGCCAGCAGCCTTAGCGGGGGGGCTACGCAGTATTTT. Translation: CASSLSGGATQYF. Variable domain in full (rest from reference TRBV28 and TRBJ2-3): DVKVTQSSRYLVKRTGEKVFLECVQDMDHENMFWYRQDPGLGLRLIYFSYDVKMKEKGDIPEGYSVSREKKERFSLILESASTNQTSMYLCASSLSGGATQYFGPGTRLTVL.

This clonotype has ten or more counts. V is TRBV11-2 and J is TRBJ2-5; D is perhaps TRBD1 or TRBD2 (5 bases each). Germline assignment: CDR1 SGHAT and CDR2 FQNNGV. CDR3 size: 14 residues. Trimming stripped 4 bases from V and 9 bases from J, with 18 bases between. The CDR3 here is CASSSGTRLGAQYF. The CDR3 nucleotides are TGTGCCAGCAGCTCCGGGACCCGTCTTGGAGCCCAGTACTTC.

This chain links TRBV7-3 with TRBJ2-1; TRBD2 is a possible D gene (5 bases). The CDR3 is 15 amino acids. Between the trimmed V and J ends, which lost 0 bases and 0 bases, there was a span of 6 bases. Per the germline V gene, CDR1 is SGHTA and CDR2 is FQGTGA. The CDR3 DNA follows: TGTGCCAGCAGCTTAACGACTAACTCCTACAATGAGCAGTTCTTC. Protein product: CASSLTTNSYNEQFF.

The chain has TRBV5-1 and TRBJ2-7, with D maybe TRBD1 (6 bases). This CDR3 region has 13 residues. V shed 3 bases and J shed 3 bases, with 10 bases lying between them. Germline CDR1 reads SGHRS; CDR2 reads YFSETQ. The DNA for the CDR3 is TGCGCCAGCAGCTACGGACAGATCTACGAGCAGTACTTC. Its protein is CASSYGQIYEQYF.

This clonotype was seen a few times. The chain employs TRBV14 and TRBJ1-2, with TRBD1 matching 7 bases. The CDR3 runs 15 residues. Trimming took 6 bases from V and 8 from J; bases not matched to a gene: 15. The germline gives CDR1 SGHDN, CDR2 FVKESK. The CDR3, as DNA: TGTGCCAGCAGTTACTGGACAGGAAGCTATGAAGGCTACACCTTC. It codes for CASSYWTGSYEGYTF.

This clonotype was seen a handful of times. This chain links TRBV3-1 with TRBJ1-6; D gene ambiguous. The CDR3 extends over 15 amino acids. Trimming removed 1 base at V and 9 bases at J, with 13 bases between. Per germline, CDR1 LGHDT and CDR2 YNNKEL (reference sequence). This CDR3 is CASSQVFGLGSPLHF. The CDR3 DNA sequence: TGTGCCAGCAGCCAAGTTTTTGGCCTGGGTTCACCCCTCCACTTT.

This clonotype came up a few times. The genes are TRBV5-5 and TRBJ1-2, with D maybe TRBD1 (5 bases). V lost 2 bases and J 6 bases, leaving 11 bases between the germline ends. Germline loops: CDR1 SGHKS, CDR2 YYEKEE (reference sequence). The CDR3 has 13 residues. CDR3 sequence (DNA): TGTGCCAGCAGCTTCCCCGGGGGAGATGGCTACACCTTC. Translation gives CASSFPGGDGYTF.

The rearrangement joins TRBV19 to TRBJ2-1, with 8 bases identical to TRBD1. This CDR3 is built from 17 residues. The germline CDR1 and CDR2 sequences are LNHDA and SQIVND (reference sequence). V gave up 3 bases and J gave up 8 bases; unmatched junction bases: 15. CDR3: CASSIHRGQGRGYEQFF. DNA of the CDR3: TGTGCCAGTAGTATCCACCGAGGACAGGGTAGAGGCTATGAGCAGTTCTTC.

The chain employs TRBV14 and TRBJ2-7; perhaps TRBD1 as D (6 bases). V was clipped by 8 bases and J by 5 bases, with 16 bases between them. The CDR3 is 13 residues long. Looked up from germline, CDR1 is SGHDN and CDR2 is FVKESK. In DNA, the CDR3 is TGTGCCAGCGCCAGGGGCGAATGGGACGAGCAGTACTTC. Translation gives CASARGEWDEQYF.

This clonotype has a handful of counts. The chain links TRBV4-3 to TRBJ2-5; D might be TRBD2 (5 bases). CDR1 and CDR2 (germline): LGHNA, YSLEER. This CDR3 is 15 amino acids long. Trimming stripped 4 bases from V and 0 bases from J, with 12 bases between. CDR3 nucleotide sequence: TGCGCCAGCAGCCCAGGACCCGGGGACCAAGAGACCCAGTACTTC. It translates to CASSPGPGDQETQYF.

This clonotype appeared a few times. V is TRBV5-5 and J is TRBJ2-7, with 9 positions matching TRBD1. Germline V gene data show CDR1 as SGHKS and CDR2 as YYEKEE (reference sequence). The CDR3 extends over 15 amino acids. The V and J ends lost 0 bases and 6 bases, in that order; junction bases with no gene match: 7. The CDR3 coding sequence is TGTGCCAGCAGCTTGGGAGGGACAGGGTCGAGCGAGCAGTACGTC. This codes for CASSLGGTGSSEQYV.

The gene calls are TRBV6-5 and TRBJ2-1; possibly TRBD1 or TRBD2 for D (5 bases each). With 2 bases removed from V and 6 bases from J, the gap between germline ends came to 11 bases. Looked up from germline, CDR1 is MNHEY and CDR2 is SVGAGI. This CDR3 contains 14 residues. The CDR3 nucleotides read TGTGCCAGCAGTTACGAAGGGACCCGCAATGAGCAGTTCTTC. Protein sequence: CASSYEGTRNEQFF.

This clonotype was seen only a few times. The chain has TRBV10-3 and TRBJ2-5, with 8 bases fitting TRBD2. Germline CDR1 and CDR2: ENHRY and SYGVKD. V was clipped by 3 bases and J by 7 bases; unmatched bases: 16. The CDR3 totals 17 residues. CDR3: CAISDTSVSGGLGTQYF. Here the CDR3 DNA reads TGTGCCATCAGTGACACTTCGGTGAGCGGGGGCCTCGGGACCCAGTACTTC.

This clonotype was counted only a few times. This rearrangement joins TRBV6-6 to TRBJ2-3, with 8 bases that match TRBD2. Losses at the gene ends were 3 bases for V and 4 bases for J; bases not matched to a gene: 3. CDR1 is MNHNY and CDR2 is SVGAGI in the germline V gene (reference sequence). This CDR3 is 14 amino acids long. CDR3 loop: CASSYRGGADTQYF. As DNA, the CDR3 is TGTGCCAGCAGTTATCGGGGGGGCGCAGATACGCAGTATTTT.

Many counts were recorded for this clonotype. J is TRBJ2-7 and V is TRBV7-2; 8 nucleotides align to TRBD1. The CDR3 length is 15 residues. Losses at the gene ends were 1 base for V and 0 bases for J; bases not matched to a gene: 2. Germline CDR1 SGHTA, CDR2 FQGNSA. This CDR3 reads CASSLVTGGSYEQYF. For the CDR3, the DNA is TGTGCCAGCAGCTTAGTCACAGGGGGCTCCTACGAGCAGTACTTC.